Sequencing of this T cell receptor beta chain was carried out in a study of vaccination and CD4 T cells after COVID-19. On the study more broadly: Each of the control cultures got a CEFX pool, an HIV-1 Nef pool, or no peptide. Findings of the study overall: A nonsignificant rise from about 20 to 38 was seen in the median number of SARS-CoV-2-reactive clonotypes.

This clonotype was picked up a small number of times. Its antigen is unidentified. The treatment was: roughly 11-day PBMC culture with coronavirus spike peptide pools or control peptides (ViraFEST assay). Expanded clonotypes were found by TCR sequencing after peptide-pool stimulation (ViraFEST). An Oncomine TCR Beta short-read assay was used to sequence the DNA from cultured CD4+ T cells. After culture, CD4+ T cells served as the source for genomic DNA extraction. TCRdb fed the PCR reads into MiXCR, producing one record per CDR3 protein. The sample yields some 20,000 distinct CDR3 sequences, 40% to 50% seen once. V shed 5 bases and J shed 3 bases, with 8 bases lying between them. The CDR3 sequence is 12 residues long.

The source of this sequence is a human donor with COVID-19. The sample was cultured CD4+ T cells from blood. The chain has TRBV12-3 or TRBV12-4 and TRBJ2-7; D is undetermined. CDR3 amino acids: CASSQDHYEQYF. The CDR3 nucleotides read TGTGCCAGCAGTCAAGACCACTACGAGCAGTACTTC.